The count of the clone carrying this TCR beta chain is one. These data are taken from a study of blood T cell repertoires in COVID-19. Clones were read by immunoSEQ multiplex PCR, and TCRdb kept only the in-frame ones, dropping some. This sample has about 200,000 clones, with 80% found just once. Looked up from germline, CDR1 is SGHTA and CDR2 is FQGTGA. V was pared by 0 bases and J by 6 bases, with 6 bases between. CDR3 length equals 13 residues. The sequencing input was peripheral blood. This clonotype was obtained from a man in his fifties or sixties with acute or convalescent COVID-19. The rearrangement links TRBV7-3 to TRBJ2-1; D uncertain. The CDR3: CASSLTSSNEQFF. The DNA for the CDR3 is TGTGCCAGCAGCTTAACTTCGTCCAATGAGCAGTTCTTC.